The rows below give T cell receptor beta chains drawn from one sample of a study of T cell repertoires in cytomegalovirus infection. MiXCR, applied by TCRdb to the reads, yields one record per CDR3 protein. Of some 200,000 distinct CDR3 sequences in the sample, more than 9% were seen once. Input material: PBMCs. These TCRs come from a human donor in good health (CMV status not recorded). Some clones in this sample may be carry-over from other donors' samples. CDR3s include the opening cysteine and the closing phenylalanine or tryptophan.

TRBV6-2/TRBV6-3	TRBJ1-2	CASRPLGGDYGYTF
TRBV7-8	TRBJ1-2	CASSEGSNYGYTF
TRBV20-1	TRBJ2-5	CSARPSGSETQYF
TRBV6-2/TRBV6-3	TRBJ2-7	CASRLAREQYF
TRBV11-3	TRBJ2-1	CASSLDVTVNRGEQFF
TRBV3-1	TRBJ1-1	CASSQQGWGLEAFF
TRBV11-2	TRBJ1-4	CASSLVTGGDEKLFF
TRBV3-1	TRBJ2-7	CASSQEEGWAYEQYF
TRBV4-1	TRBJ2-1	CASSLTGVGEQFF
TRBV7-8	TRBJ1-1	CASSLFAGGASEAFF
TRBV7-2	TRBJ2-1	CASIKQISYNEQFF
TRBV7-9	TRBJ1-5	CASSLGGTGNQPQHF
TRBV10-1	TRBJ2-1	CASSYDYNEQFF
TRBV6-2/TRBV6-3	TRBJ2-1	CASSYFGWSGNNEQFF
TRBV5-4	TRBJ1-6	CASSPTGGRSPLHF
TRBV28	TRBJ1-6	CASSYEESGKLGSPLHF
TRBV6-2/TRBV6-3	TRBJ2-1	CASSYRVSGSRDEQFF
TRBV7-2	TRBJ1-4	CASSLEGQGFNEKLFF
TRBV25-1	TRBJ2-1	CASSGLPNGEQFF
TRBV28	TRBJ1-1	CASIGMSGARGTEAFF
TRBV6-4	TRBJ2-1	CASSDDGGLNEQFF
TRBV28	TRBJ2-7	CASIRGRVGEQYF
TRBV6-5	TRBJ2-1	CASSYSKGRPSNEQFF
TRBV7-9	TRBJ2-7	CASTRTVEQYF
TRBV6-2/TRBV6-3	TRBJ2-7	CASSGGTGALYEQYF
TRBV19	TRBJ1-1	CASLGAERNTEAFF
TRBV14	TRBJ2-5	CASSQEYSRGETQYF
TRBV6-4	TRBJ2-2	CASSDQGETGELFF
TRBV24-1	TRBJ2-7	CATSDPRGAGEQYF
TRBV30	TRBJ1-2	CAWSGRGDYGYTF
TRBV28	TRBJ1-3	CASTPGRGRAGNTIYF
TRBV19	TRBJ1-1	CASSPSGGQGTEAFF
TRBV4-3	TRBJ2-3	CASSQGAGYTDTQYF
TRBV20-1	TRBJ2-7	CSARDPLLAGLAYEQYF
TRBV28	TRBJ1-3	CASIRFGAGNTIYF
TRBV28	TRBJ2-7	CASRRAREQYF